A single sample is the source of the 2 T cell receptor beta chains below, sequenced in a study of blood T cells in healthy people across ages. Primed by a sample-barcoded 5' primer and a J-beta primer mix, a second PCR proceeded for roughly 6 to 12 cycles. TCRdb fed the 5' RACE reads into MiXCR, producing one record per CDR3 protein. The data show 1.5 million or so distinct CDR3 sequences, with around two fifths seen just once and 7.9% held by the top ten. Input material: blood. The receptors stem from a woman aged 18-30 years in good health.

This clonotype showed up just a few times. The rearrangement joins TRBV5-1 to TRBJ2-7, with 8 bases matching TRBD2. The V gene's germline CDR1 is SGHRS and CDR2 YFSETQ. CDR3 length: 13 residues. V lost 4 bases and J lost 3; bases outside the gene matches: 3. The CDR3 sequence is CASSVAGNYEQYF. In DNA form, the CDR3 reads TGCGCCAGCAGCGTAGCGGGAAACTACGAGCAGTACTTC.

This chain uses TRBV14 with TRBJ2-7; D uncertain. V was cut by 4 bases and J by 0 bases, with 10 bases left in between. Germline loops: CDR1 SGHDN, CDR2 FVKESK. The CDR3 is 14 amino acids. The CDR3 reads CASSPSVSSYEQYF. Here the CDR3 DNA reads TGTGCCAGCAGCCCCTCCGTGAGCTCCTACGAGCAGTACTTC.